A selection of T cell receptor beta chains follows, all from one sample in a study of a mutant IDH1 vaccine in newly diagnosed glioma. Profiling relied on immunoSEQ multiplex PCR, and the TCRdb table lists in-frame clones only, not all of them. This table holds 90,000 to 95,000 clones, about 83% found once. The specimen comprised PBMCs, sampled from a glioma patient treated with radiotherapy, temozolomide or both. The receptors stem from a woman aged 50 to 60 with glioma. Both conserved end residues are part of each CDR3. The order of the fields is V gene, CDR3 protein.

V gene: TRBV6-1; CDR3 protein: CASSDTGTSNYGYTF
V gene: TRBV4-2; CDR3 protein: CASSPGRGGYNEQFF
V gene: TRBV29-1; CDR3 protein: CSVEAGLEAFF
V gene: TRBV4-2; CDR3 protein: CASSPTTVSNQPQHF
V gene: TRBV6-1; CDR3 protein: CASSEGPGGGYNEQFF
V gene: TRBV7-8; CDR3 protein: CASRRRRGPVPETQYF
V gene: TRBV4-1; CDR3 protein: CASSQDDPQGAGNQPQHF
V gene: TRBV9; CDR3 protein: CASSVTGMNTEAFF
V gene: TRBV6-5; CDR3 protein: CASFRAGANTGELFF
V gene: TRBV14; CDR3 protein: CASSHFGGGVADTQYF
V gene: TRBV6-6; CDR3 protein: CASSKGLAGTDTQYF
V gene: TRBV19; CDR3 protein: CASSIGRQQGAGGYTF
V gene: TRBV2; CDR3 protein: CASSANSNSNQPQHF
V gene: TRBV21-1; CDR3 protein: CASSKPKGTDAYEQYF
V gene: TRBV20-1; CDR3 protein: CSARGGEAFF
V gene: TRBV7-9; CDR3 protein: CASSFGGQGMTNEKLFF
V gene: TRBV30; CDR3 protein: CAWSPIVHNDYGYTF
V gene: TRBV2; CDR3 protein: CASILQGIYGYTF
V gene: TRBV2; CDR3 protein: CASSEGGTYTQYF
V gene: TRBV27; CDR3 protein: CASSFQGKVGSNNSPLHF
V gene: TRBV19; CDR3 protein: CASSTTGGGGNQPQHF
V gene: TRBV6-1; CDR3 protein: CASSPYRGAEAFF
V gene: TRBV5-4; CDR3 protein: CASSSGTGRSGNTIYF
V gene: TRBV6-5; CDR3 protein: CASSYSGQATNEKLFF
V gene: TRBV6-1; CDR3 protein: CASSEATTGKGEAFF
V gene: TRBV4-1; CDR3 protein: CASSQSRGRERGEKLFF
V gene: TRBV19; CDR3 protein: CASSLVGETQYF
V gene: TRBV6-1; CDR3 protein: CASRGQGGNQETQYF
V gene: TRBV27; CDR3 protein: CASSPRQGWHQPQHF
V gene: TRBV7-8; CDR3 protein: CASSLQQVSYEQYF
V gene: TRBV30; CDR3 protein: CAWTTGFEQYF
V gene: TRBV6-4; CDR3 protein: CASRAGFNTEAFF
V gene: TRBV9; CDR3 protein: CASRPAGQGTGNTIYF
V gene: TRBV15; CDR3 protein: CATSSEGDGLRPQHF
V gene: TRBV11-3; CDR3 protein: CASSLGWVSQETQYF
V gene: TRBV4-1; CDR3 protein: CASSPGLAGVETQYF
V gene: TRBV7-8; CDR3 protein: CASSPGQFLSSPLHF